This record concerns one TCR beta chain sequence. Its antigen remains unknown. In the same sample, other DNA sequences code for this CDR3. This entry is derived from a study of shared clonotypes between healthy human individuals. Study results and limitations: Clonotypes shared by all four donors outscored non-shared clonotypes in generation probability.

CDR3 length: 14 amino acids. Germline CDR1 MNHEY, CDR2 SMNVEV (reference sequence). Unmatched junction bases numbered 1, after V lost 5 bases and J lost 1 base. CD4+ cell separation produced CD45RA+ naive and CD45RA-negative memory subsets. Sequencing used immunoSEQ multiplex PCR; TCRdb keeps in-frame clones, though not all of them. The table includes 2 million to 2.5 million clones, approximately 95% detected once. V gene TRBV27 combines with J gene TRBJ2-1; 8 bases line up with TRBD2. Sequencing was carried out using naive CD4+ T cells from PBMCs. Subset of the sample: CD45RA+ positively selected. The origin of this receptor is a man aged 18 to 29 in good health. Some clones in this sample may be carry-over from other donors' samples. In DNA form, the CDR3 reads TGTGCCAGCAGTCGGGAGGGTTCCTACAATGAGCAGTTCTTC. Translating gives CASSREGSYNEQFF.